These 30 T cell receptor beta chains were sequenced from one sample in a study of blood T cell repertoires in COVID-19 (dated by TCRdb to about 2020). Preparation of the library involved the immunoSEQ multiplex PCR assay. TCRdb retrieved this table from immuneACCESS and kept in-frame rearrangements only. Not all clones are present; in checked studies, unresolved V genes account for under half, and no reason is known for the remainder. For this sample the table gives 60,000 to 90,000 clones, of which 75% to 85% were detected only once. 20% to 25% of the sample is taken by the ten largest. The sample consisted of peripheral blood. All receptors derive from a woman in her forties or fifties with acute or convalescent COVID-19.

V gene TRBV7-3 combines with J gene TRBJ2-5; TRBD2 agrees at 11 bases. Trimming cost V 1 base and J 2 bases; bases outside gene matches: 6. Germline values: CDR1 SGHTA, CDR2 FQGTGA. The CDR3 sequence is 17 residues long. In nucleotides, the CDR3 is TGTGCCAGCAGCTTAAGGGGACTAGCGGCGGGGCAAGAGACCCAGTACTTC. This encodes CASSLRGLAAGQETQYF. Together with reference TRBV7-3 and TRBJ2-5, the CDR3 gives the full variable domain: GAGVSQTPSNKVTEKGKYVELRCDPISGHTALYWYRQSLGQGPEFLIYFQGTGAADDSGLPNDRFFAVRPEGSVSTLKIQRTERGDSAVYLCASSLRGLAAGQETQYFGPGTRLLVL.

The chain recombines TRBV5-1 with TRBJ2-7, with 8 bases matching TRBD2. Germline CDR1 SGHRS, CDR2 YFSETQ. This CDR3 contains 16 residues. V trimming: 3 bases; J trimming: 0 bases; junction bases outside the gene matches: 8. CDR3 sequence: CASSWYQRGSSYEQYF. In DNA form, the CDR3 reads TGCGCCAGCAGCTGGTATCAGCGGGGGAGCTCCTACGAGCAGTACTTC.

This clone has only one observation. The chain links TRBV5-8 to TRBJ2-2, with a tentative D call TRBD2 (5 bases). This CDR3 has 16 residues. Per the germline V gene, CDR1 is SGHTS and CDR2 is YDEGEE. V lost 1 base, J lost 4 bases, and 14 bases lay in between. CDR3 DNA: TGTGCCAGCAGCTTGTTTAGGTCGGGGAGCACCGGGGAGCTGTTTTTT. This translates into CASSLFRSGSTGELFF.

This clone was seen more than once but under ten times. V gene TRBV27 combines with J gene TRBJ2-1; 10 nucleotides align to TRBD1. This CDR3 has 17 amino acids. CDR1 MNHEY and CDR2 SMNVEV come from the germline V gene (reference sequence). The J segment lost 4 bases and the V segment lost 1 base, leaving 7 bases of the junction unmatched. Written as DNA, the CDR3 is TGTGCCAGCAGTTTATTTGACAGGGGGCGACCTTACAATGAGCAGTTCTTC. This translates into CASSLFDRGRPYNEQFF.

This clone was observed a single time. Germline is not matched at one junction end, which may reflect a read error. This CDR3 reads CASSPRPGGIQETQYF. The CDR3 nucleotides are TGTGCTAGCAGCCCCCGTCCAGGCGGGATCCAAGAGACCCAGTACTTC. The chain carries TRBV7-7 and TRBJ2-5; tentative D call: TRBD2 (6 bases). The CDR3 extends over 16 amino acids. Germline CDR1 reads SSHAT; CDR2 reads FNYEAQ (reference sequence).

This chain uses TRBV5-1 with TRBJ2-2; the D is unclear. Germline CDR1 reads SGHRS; CDR2 reads YFSETQ. V was cut by 4 bases and J by 4 bases, with 11 bases left in between. CDR3 length: 14 amino acids. DNA of the CDR3: TGCGCCAGCAGCACAGAGTTAGGCACCGGGGAGCTGTTTTTT. It codes for CASSTELGTGELFF.

The chain recombines TRBV2 with TRBJ2-1; 13 bases line up with TRBD2. Germline CDR1 reads SNHLY; CDR2 reads FYNNEI. The length of the CDR3 is 15 residues. V shed 7 bases and J 6 bases; nucleotides not matched to a gene: 6. The CDR3 here is CASKPLAGGRNEQFF. For the CDR3, the DNA is TGTGCCAGCAAACCACTAGCGGGGGGGCGCAATGAGCAGTTCTTC.

This chain connects TRBV18 to TRBJ2-7; D is perhaps TRBD2 (6 bases). In germline, CDR1 is KGHSH, CDR2 LQKENI. CDR3 length equals 14 residues. Between the trimmed V and J ends, which lost 6 bases and 2 bases, there was a span of 14 bases. CDR3: CASSAGRIAYEQYF. The CDR3 coding sequence is TGTGCCAGCTCGGCGGGACGTATCGCCTACGAGCAGTACTTC.

The chain is built from TRBV6-2 or TRBV6-3 and TRBJ2-1; 7 bases match TRBD2. Germline trimming cut 6 bases from V and 1 base from J; bases unmatched to any gene: 3. CDR1 and CDR2 (germline): MNHEY, SVGEGT. The length of the CDR3 is 14 residues. The CDR3 nucleotides are TGTGCCAGCAGCCGAGCGGGGTCCTACAATGAGCAGTTCTTC. Amino acid sequence: CASSRAGSYNEQFF.

This chain uses TRBV7-2 with TRBJ1-1, with D unresolved. The V gene lost 2 bases and the J gene lost 5 bases, with 12 bases spanning the gap. The CDR3 is 14 amino acids. The germline V gene has CDR1 SGHTA and CDR2 FQGNSA. The CDR3 nucleotides read TGTGCCAGCAGCTTATTCCGGGATAGGACTGAAGCTTTCTTT. Its translation: CASSLFRDRTEAFF.

This chain uses TRBV3-1 (or the pseudogene TRBV3-2) with TRBJ2-1, with 8 bases identical to TRBD2. The length of the CDR3 is 17 residues. V dropped 3 bases and J dropped 2; count of bases not matched to a gene: 9. Germline V gene sequence: CDR1 LGHDT, CDR2 YNNKEL (reference sequence). CDR3: CASSHPSAGLAYNEQFF. In nucleotides, the CDR3 is TGTGCCAGCAGCCATCCATCTGCGGGACTAGCCTACAATGAGCAGTTCTTC.

As concerns this clone: At one end, the junction sequence differs from germline, possibly due to a read error. The CDR3, as DNA: TGCGCCAGCAGTCAAGGGAGGAACTACGAGCAGTACTTC. It is translated as CASSQGRNYEQYF. The chain couples TRBV4-1 to TRBJ2-7; a possible D gene is TRBD2 (6 bases). The CDR3 consists of 13 residues. CDR1 and CDR2 from the germline V gene are MGHRA and YSYEKL.

The gene calls are TRBV9 and TRBJ2-1; 9 bases map to TRBD2. Trimming at V came to 0 bases and at J to 5 bases, leaving 3 bases not matched to a gene. Germline CDR1 is SGDLS and CDR2 is YYNGEE. CDR3 length: 15 amino acids. The CDR3 DNA is TGTGCCAGCAGCGTAGAGGGGACTAGCCACAATGAGCAGTTCTTC. This gives the protein CASSVEGTSHNEQFF.

J is TRBJ2-5 and V is TRBV6-2 or TRBV6-3; D gene ambiguous. The ends were cut back, 0 bases at V and 0 bases at J, with 5 bases in the middle. This CDR3 has 14 residues. Germline V lookup: CDR1 MNHEY, CDR2 SVGEGT. This CDR3 is CASSYSEYQETQYF. The CDR3 DNA reads TGTGCCAGCAGTTACTCGGAGTACCAAGAGACCCAGTACTTC.

The V gene is TRBV7-3, the J gene TRBJ1-1, with 9 bases aligning to TRBD1. The CDR3 extends over 13 amino acids. V was pared by 5 bases and J by 4 bases, with 2 bases of the junction left unmatched. The germline V gene encodes CDR1 SGHTA and CDR2 FQGTGA. CDR3 loop: CASSQTGGTEAFF. CDR3 DNA: TGTGCCAGCAGCCAGACAGGGGGCACTGAAGCTTTCTTT.

The chain uses TRBV19 and TRBJ1-1; TRBD1 is a possible D gene (6 bases). The V and J ends lost 3 bases and 4 bases respectively, with 12 bases between them. Germline assignment: CDR1 LNHDA and CDR2 SQIVND (reference sequence). The CDR3 runs to 14 residues. The CDR3 DNA follows: TGTGCCAGTAGTATCCCAGGGGCGGCCACTGAAGCTTTCTTT. Residues: CASSIPGAATEAFF. Full variable domain (rest looked up from reference TRBV19 and TRBJ1-1): DGGITQSPKYLFRKEGQNVTLSCEQNLNHDAMYWYRQDPGQGLRLIYYSQIVNDFQKGDIAEGYSVSREKKESFPLTVTSAQKNPTAFYLCASSIPGAATEAFFGQGTRLTVV.

This chain uses TRBV9 with TRBJ2-7; D ambiguous. Looked up from germline, CDR1 is SGDLS and CDR2 is YYNGEE. V was clipped by 4 bases and J by 5 bases, with 13 bases between them. The CDR3 runs to 13 residues. CDR3 DNA: TGTGCCAGCAGCCCCATGTCCAGCGACGAGCAGTACTTC. Protein product: CASSPMSSDEQYF.

This chain connects TRBV7-3 to TRBJ2-2, with no clear D. There are 14 residues in the CDR3. From germline, CDR1 is SGHTA and CDR2 FQGTGA. Between the trimmed V and J ends, which lost 6 bases and 0 bases, there was a span of 8 bases. CDR3 loop: CASSPTANTGELFF. For the CDR3, the DNA is TGTGCCAGCAGTCCAACAGCGAACACCGGGGAGCTGTTTTTT.

The J gene is TRBJ2-7, the V gene TRBV6-6; 12 nucleotides line up with TRBD2. V shed 5 bases and J 0 bases; nucleotides not matched to a gene: 2. CDR3 length: 15 amino acids. CDR1 is MNHNY, CDR2 SVGAGI, per germline (reference sequence). The CDR3 DNA reads as TGTGCCAGCAGTGGACTAGCGGGAAGCTCCTACGAGCAGTACTTC. This encodes CASSGLAGSSYEQYF.

V is TRBV2 and J is TRBJ1-5, with D possibly being TRBD1 (5 bases). CDR3 length: 15 residues. Germline CDR1 is SNHLY and CDR2 is FYNNEI. V gave up 3 bases and J gave up 6 bases, with 15 bases separating them. The CDR3 protein is CASSETVDLRQPQHF. The CDR3 DNA reads TGTGCCAGCAGTGAGACAGTTGATTTACGTCAGCCCCAGCATTTT. Supplemented by reference TRBV2 and TRBJ1-5, the full variable domain reads EPEVTQTPSHQVTQMGQEVILRCVPISNHLYFYWYRQILGQKVEFLVSFYNNEISEKSEIFDDQFSVERPDGSNFTLKIRSTKLEDSAMYFCASSETVDLRQPQHFGDGTRLSIL.

Points on this clone: This sample also contains other DNA sequences that code for the same CDR3. The chain combines TRBV5-1 with TRBJ1-5; 7 nucleotides align to TRBD1. CDR3 length: 15 residues. V gave up 0 bases and J gave up 3 bases; unmatched junction bases: 3. From germline, CDR1 is SGHRS and CDR2 YFSETQ. Written as DNA, the CDR3 is TGCGCCAGCAGCTTGGGGGACAGTTCCAATCAGCCCCAGCATTTT. Protein sequence: CASSLGDSSNQPQHF.

The rearrangement uses TRBV7-9 and TRBJ2-7; perhaps TRBD2 as D (6 bases). Near its end, the DNA agrees better with TRBJ2-1, so the J call may be wrong. The CDR3 is 14 residues long. The germline V gene has CDR1 SEHNR and CDR2 FQNEAQ (reference sequence). The CDR3 nucleotides are TGTGCCAGCAGCTTAACGGGGGTGCACAATGAGCAGTTCTTC. Translated, it gives CASSLTGVHNEQFF.

J is TRBJ1-3 and V is TRBV6-5; possible D gene TRBD1, 5 bases. The CDR3 is 14 residues long. Germline lookup yields CDR1 MNHEY and CDR2 SVGAGI. Trimming shortened V by 6 bases and J by 4 bases, and 13 bases separated the two germline ends. CDR3 DNA: TGTGCCAGCAGCGTCCTGGGGCCCGGAAACACCATATATTTT. Translation gives CASSVLGPGNTIYF.

The chain recombines TRBV6-5 with TRBJ1-1, with 7 nucleotides matching TRBD1. V shed 8 bases and J 5 bases; nucleotides not matched to a gene: 8. The CDR3 totals 13 residues. Germline V CDR1 and CDR2: MNHEY, SVGAGI. As DNA, the CDR3 is TGTGCCAGCTTCTCGACAGGGTCTACTGAAGCTTTCTTT. Its translation: CASFSTGSTEAFF.

Written as DNA, the CDR3 is TGCGCCAGCAGCCGGGATTGGGGGGATATAAACACTGAAGCTTTCTTT. It translates to CASSRDWGDINTEAFF. The chain combines TRBV4-3 with TRBJ1-1, with a possible D match to TRBD1 (5 bases). Per the germline V gene, CDR1 is LGHNA and CDR2 is YSLEER. This CDR3 has 16 amino acids. Trimming left V 4 bases short and J 2 bases short, with 17 bases between.

The chain combines TRBV4-1 with TRBJ2-7, with 7 bases lining up with TRBD2. The V gene end was trimmed by 4 bases and the J gene end by 0 bases; junction bases not matched to a gene: 9. Germline loops: CDR1 MGHRA, CDR2 YSYEKL. The CDR3 extends over 16 amino acids. The CDR3 bases are TGCGCCAGCAGCCTTGTAGGCGGGGGTGACTCCTACGAGCAGTACTTC. Its protein is CASSLVGGGDSYEQYF.

CDR3 loop: CASSQESGAGVYNEQFF. Written as DNA, the CDR3 is TGTGCCAGCAGCCAAGAATCGGGAGCGGGGGTTTACAATGAGCAGTTCTTC. The chain has TRBV4-2 and TRBJ2-1; 8 bases align to TRBD2. J gave up 4 bases and V 0 bases, and 8 bases lay outside the gene matches. Germline CDR1 LGHNA, CDR2 YNFKEQ. This CDR3 is built from 17 residues.

This clone appeared a single time. CDR3 in amino acids: CASSVRIGAYEQYF. In nucleotides, the CDR3 is TGTGCCAGCAGCGTCCGGATTGGAGCGTACGAGCAGTACTTC. The V and J genes are TRBV3-1 (or the pseudogene TRBV3-2) and TRBJ2-7; D gene uncertain. The CDR3 spans 14 residues. Germline loops: CDR1 LGHDT, CDR2 YNNKEL (reference sequence). The V gene lost 5 bases and the J gene lost 4 bases, with 15 bases spanning the gap.

This clone showed up just a few times. This chain connects TRBV5-6 to TRBJ2-3; D not resolved. Trimming shortened V by 0 bases and J by 4 bases, and 9 bases separated the two germline ends. The CDR3 is 14 residues long. CDR1 and CDR2 from the germline V gene are SGHDT and YYEEEE. This CDR3 is CASSLGQVPDTQYF. DNA for the CDR3: TGTGCCAGCAGCTTGGGGCAGGTACCAGATACGCAGTATTTT.

This clone is a singleton in its sample. The V gene is TRBV2, the J gene TRBJ2-1, with TRBD2 matching 9 bases. Germline V gene data show CDR1 as SNHLY and CDR2 as FYNNEI. This CDR3 contains 14 residues. V shed 7 bases, J shed 7 bases, and the junction held 8 bases outside the gene matches. The CDR3, as DNA: TGTGCCAGCACGGTGGCGGGAGGGCCAAATGAGCAGTTCTTC. It is translated as CASTVAGGPNEQFF. The full variable domain, with the rest looked up from reference TRBV2 and TRBJ2-1, is EPEVTQTPSHQVTQMGQEVILRCVPISNHLYFYWYRQILGQKVEFLVSFYNNEISEKSEIFDDQFSVERPDGSNFTLKIRSTKLEDSAMYFCASTVAGGPNEQFFGPGTRLTVL.